Listed below are T cell receptor beta chains from one sample, sequenced in a study of T-cell memory formation after mild COVID-19. TCRdb called the 5' RACE reads again in MiXCR, with one record for every CDR3 protein. The table includes approximately 5,000 distinct CDR3 sequences, roughly a quarter detected once. Material: PBMCs or a T cell subset sorted from them (not recorded which). The receptors shown here come from an adult who had mild COVID-19 (a few samples of this study predate the infection). Cell type and time point are not known. Both conserved end residues are part of each CDR3. The size of a clone is reported for some rows only, either as once, few or many, or as a class for expanded clones.

v_gene,len,abundance,j_gene,CDR3aa
TRBV15,15,-,TRBJ2-2,CATSRDTGGPGELFF
TRBV5-4,14,medium-sized,TRBJ1-1,CASSLGGATGEAFF
TRBV6-2/TRBV6-3,13,medium-sized,TRBJ2-7,CASSYDRGVKQYF
TRBV7-2,14,medium-sized,TRBJ2-3,CASSLRWGGDTQYF
TRBV7-2,14,-,TRBJ2-5,CASSFDRGLETQYF
TRBV6-4,13,medium-sized,TRBJ1-1,CASSDRLGTEAFF
TRBV12-3/TRBV12-4,16,medium-sized,TRBJ1-4,CASSLGATETNEKLFF
TRBV6-5,15,once,TRBJ2-7,CASSLTSGSTYEQYF
TRBV18,14,medium-sized,TRBJ1-2,CASSSSEDRYGYTF
TRBV20-1,17,-,TRBJ2-4,CSARDLWAGGPGNIQYF
TRBV7-2,14,medium-sized,TRBJ2-5,CASSLDREVETQYF
TRBV7-6,16,medium-sized,TRBJ2-1,CASSALQGYSYNEQFF
TRBV7-1,16,-,TRBJ2-1,CASSSAYTRILNEQFF
TRBV15,15,many,TRBJ1-5,CATSRGSLSNQPQHF
TRBV6-4,15,medium-sized,TRBJ2-5,CASSVETELQETQYF
TRBV18,15,-,TRBJ2-3,CASSPLEGITDTQYF